The clone carrying this T cell receptor (beta chain) came up once. Its antigen is not identified. These data are taken from a study of vaccination effects on CD4 cells after COVID-19. Notes on the study in general: From healthy vaccinees, only 1 of 255 vaccine-induced clones also reacted to common cold coronaviruses.

Libraries were prepared by immunoSEQ multiplex PCR; TCRdb keeps only in-frame clonotypes and omits some of them. The table records tens of thousands of clones, around 77% of them present only once. Before any sequencing was done, the ViraFEST assay used viral peptide pools to expand antigen-specific CD4+ T cells. Once cultured for 10 to 11 days, the cells underwent separation to obtain CD4+ T cells. Nobody among the vaccine recipients had prior SARS-CoV-2 infection (nucleocapsid antibodies were negative). Days 3 and 7 saw half the medium replaced with IL-2 medium. The CDR3 length is 14 residues. Unmatched junction bases numbered 5, after V lost 6 bases and J lost 2 bases. Per the germline V gene, CDR1 is LNHDA and CDR2 is SQIVND (reference sequence).

The chain employs TRBV19 and TRBJ2-5; 8 nucleotides align to TRBD1. The input for sequencing was CD4+ T cells from PBMCs cultured with HCoV-NL63 spike peptides, taken before COVID-19 vaccination. This sequence was found in a human donor who received a COVID-19 vaccine. CDR3 coding DNA: TGTGCCAGTAGGCACACAGGGGGGCAAGAGACCCAGTACTTC. As protein: CASRHTGGQETQYF.